At least ten counts were recorded for the clone carrying this TCR beta chain. This record belongs to a study of T-cell reconstitution after alpha-beta-depleted transplantation in children. The authors prepared the TCRbeta library with unique molecular identifiers. TCRdb reprocessed the PCR reads with MiXCR, giving one entry per CDR3 protein. The sample yields more than 200,000 distinct CDR3 sequences, approximately 9.8% seen once. The CDR3 loop spans 13 amino acids. The germline CDR1 and CDR2 sequences are SQVTM and ANQGSEA. J was trimmed by 8 bases and V by 3 bases; bases with no gene match: 7. The TCR sequence derives from a human donor who donated a stem cell graft to a child with SCID. The chain couples TRBV29-1 to TRBJ2-3; 8 bases are shared with TRBD2. The material sequenced was PBMCs from the stem cell graft donor, taken from the stem cell graft. The CDR3 sequence is CSVEQRGSGTQYF. CDR3 in DNA: TGCAGCGTTGAGCAGCGGGGGTCGGGTACGCAGTATTTT.